This T cell receptor (delta chain) was recorded in a study of γδ T cells in repeated Plasmodium falciparum infection. Study as a whole: The natural-infection arm compared Malian children under seasonal malaria with matched Australian children. Sampling occurred at baseline, pre-infection for selected infections, and 21 days post-infection. Points from the study as a whole: Malian donors came from one small rural village, predominantly one ethnic group.

Flow sorting of PBMC yielded separate Vgamma9/Vdelta2+ and Vdelta2-negative gammadelta T cell populations for bulk repertoire analysis. TCRdb re-called the multiplex PCR reads via CATT. The sample lists more than 45,000 delta-chain clones, approximately 1.7% occurring once. This CDR3 spans 17 amino acids. CDR1 TSWWSYY and CDR2 QGS come from the germline V gene. Trimming shortened V by 4 bases and J by 6 bases, and 16 bases separated the two germline ends. Details on this clone: Its specificity is unknown. Translating this DNA gives a protein that differs at residue 10 from the TCRdb one, which belongs to a much larger clone; a read error is likely, and the protein shown is this translation.

Sample: gamma-delta T cells from blood. V is TRDV1 and J is TRDJ3; D uncertain. This receptor was taken from a pool of human donors (malaria-infected and uninfected, not separated). In DNA, the CDR3 is TGTGCTCTTGGGGTAAACCACAGGCCCTTGGACACCCGACAGATGTTTTTC. Protein: CALGVNHRPLDTRQMFF.